A selection of T cell receptor beta chains follows, all from one sample in a study of cytomegalovirus exposure and HLA in healthy donors. Some clones are missing from TCRdb's copy, which holds only in-frame ones; the method was immunoSEQ multiplex PCR. The profile covers about 150,000 clones, with 79% appearing a single time and less than 8% taken by the ten largest. The sample comprised PBMCs. The receptors were gathered from a woman aged 40 to 50 in good health and CMV-seropositive. Both conserved end residues are part of each CDR3. A D gene is named only where the DNA matches it firmly. Size tells how often a clone was seen (once, few, many) or the class of an expanded clone, and some rows leave it out.

V	D	size	J	DNA	CDR3
TRBV30	NA	few	TRBJ2-3	TGTGCCTGGAGGTTTTCGGATACGCAGTATTTT	CAWRFSDTQYF
TRBV2	TRBD1	NA	TRBJ2-7	TGTGCCAGCAGTACCGGGACAGGGGGCGGGTACGAGCAGTACTTC	CASSTGTGGGYEQYF
TRBV5-1	TRBD1	NA	TRBJ1-1	TGCGCCAGCAGCTTGATGGGACAGGGTGAAGCTTTCTTT	CASSLMGQGEAFF
TRBV27	TRBD2	NA	TRBJ2-7	TGTGCCAGCTCACGCTCGGGACTAGCGGGGCCCTACGAGCAGTACTTC	CASSRSGLAGPYEQYF
TRBV28	NA	few	TRBJ2-4	TGTGCCAGCAACGGCAGAGGTGTACAGTACTTC	CASNGRGVQYF
TRBV16	NA	NA	TRBJ2-3	TGTGCCAGCAGCCATTTTCGGACTTTCACAGATACGCAGTATTTT	CASSHFRTFTDTQYF
TRBV29-1	NA	NA	TRBJ2-2	TGCAGCGTTGTAACGCAGGGGCCCGGGGAGCTGTTTTTT	CSVVTQGPGELFF
TRBV29-1	TRBD2	NA	TRBJ2-5	TGCAGCGTTGGCTCCCCGGGACTAGCGGGGTTTGGGGAGACCCAGTACTTC	CSVGSPGLAGFGETQYF
TRBV18	TRBD1	NA	TRBJ1-1	TGTGCCAGCTCACCACCGACGGGACAGGGAGGAACTGAAGCTTTCTTT	CASSPPTGQGGTEAFF
TRBV5-1	NA	once	TRBJ2-7	TGCGCCAGCAGCTTGGCTGCGGGGCCGGCCTACGAGCAGTACTTC	CASSLAAGPAYEQYF
TRBV6-1	NA	NA	TRBJ2-1	TGTGCCAGCCGACAGGGAGGCTCCTACAATGAGCAGTTCTTC	CASRQGGSYNEQFF
TRBV5-1	NA	NA	TRBJ2-5	TGCGCCAGCAGCTTGGAGAAGCCCCAAGAGACCCAGTACTTC	CASSLEKPQETQYF
TRBV7-2	NA	NA	TRBJ1-5	TGTGCCAGCAGCTTTAGGAGGAATCAGCCCCAGCATTTT	CASSFRRNQPQHF
TRBV6-4	TRBD1	NA	TRBJ2-2	TGTGCCAGCAGAGAGGACAGGACGGCCACCGGGGAGCTGTTTTTT	CASREDRTATGELFF
TRBV7-2	NA	NA	TRBJ2-3	TGTGCCAGCAGCTTCACAAACACAGATACGCAGTATTTT	CASSFTNTDTQYF
TRBV19	NA	NA	TRBJ2-7	TGTGCCAGTAGTATAACAGGGCTCTACGAGCAGTACTTC	CASSITGLYEQYF
TRBV14	TRBD1	NA	TRBJ2-3	TGTGCCAGCAGTCCCCGGACAGGTGGGACAGATACGCAGTATTTT	CASSPRTGGTDTQYF
TRBV7-3	NA	NA	TRBJ2-5	TGTGCCAGCAGCCGGGGGGCGGGGGCCCGAGGGGAGACCCAGTACTTC	CASSRGAGARGETQYF
TRBV2	NA	NA	TRBJ2-7	TGTGCCAGCAATTTGTTGGCTAGCGAATTCTACGAGCAGTACTTC	CASNLLASEFYEQYF
TRBV25-1	TRBD1	NA	TRBJ1-5	TGTGCCAGCAGTCAGACAGGGCGAGGTCAGCCCCAGCATTTT	CASSQTGRGQPQHF
TRBV5-4	NA	NA	TRBJ1-4	TGTGCCAGCAGCTTGGGACAGGCCGGAAATGAAAAACTGTTTTTT	CASSLGQAGNEKLFF
TRBV5-1	NA	NA	TRBJ2-2	TGCGCCAGCAGCGGCGACGGGACCGGGGAGCTGTTTTTT	CASSGDGTGELFF
TRBV27	TRBD2	NA	TRBJ2-1	TGTGCCAGCAGTTTTAGCGGGGGGGAGAATGAGCAGTTCTTC	CASSFSGGENEQFF
TRBV11-2	TRBD2	few	TRBJ2-7	TGTGCCAGCAGCTCCGGGACTAACTACGAGCAGTACTTC	CASSSGTNYEQYF
TRBV4-1	TRBD1	once	TRBJ1-1	TGCGCCAGCAGCCTCCGACAGGGAGGTTTTGGTCTTAACACTGAAGCTTTCTTT	CASSLRQGGFGLNTEAFF
TRBV7-9	NA	NA	TRBJ2-3	TGTTCCAGCAGCTTAGCGCTGGGCTACCTCACAGATACGCAGTATTTT	CSSSLALGYLTDTQYF
TRBV5-1	TRBD1	NA	TRBJ1-1	TGCGCCAGCAGCCCAAGACAGGGGGCTGTAGACACTGAAGCTTTCTTT	CASSPRQGAVDTEAFF
TRBV18	NA	NA	TRBJ1-5	TGTGCCAGCTCACCAGAACAGAATCAGCCCCAGCATTTT	CASSPEQNQPQHF
TRBV2	TRBD2	NA	TRBJ2-7	TGTGCCAGCAGTGAATCTAGCGGGGCCTCCTACGAGCAGTACTTC	CASSESSGASYEQYF
TRBV15	NA	NA	TRBJ1-2	TGTGCCACCAGCAGAGAGTTTCTCGCGGACAGACACTATGGCTACACCTTC	CATSREFLADRHYGYTF
TRBV19	TRBD1	NA	TRBJ2-4	TGTGCCAGTAGGACAGGGGGCCTCGGGAACATTCAGTACTTC	CASRTGGLGNIQYF
TRBV18	NA	NA	TRBJ2-3	TGTGCCAGCTCACCGACCAGGGGATTGACAGATACGCAGTATTTT	CASSPTRGLTDTQYF
TRBV5-1	NA	NA	TRBJ2-1	TGCGCCAGCAGCTTTGGGGGCGTTTTAGATGAGCAGTTCTTC	CASSFGGVLDEQFF
TRBV7-9	NA	NA	TRBJ2-5	TGTGCCAGCAGCTTAGGTTTGCGCTTTGAGGAGACCCAGTACTTC	CASSLGLRFEETQYF
TRBV6-6	TRBD1	few	TRBJ1-4	TGTGCCAGCAGTAACCCGGGACGGGACAGTGAAAAACTGTTTTTT	CASSNPGRDSEKLFF
TRBV7-2	TRBD1	NA	TRBJ1-4	TGTGCCAGCAGCCAAGAGTTTACAGGGGCGAATGAAAAACTGTTTTTT	CASSQEFTGANEKLFF
TRBV7-9	NA	few	TRBJ1-3	TGTGCCAGCAGCGGCAGGACTGAACACTCTGGAAACACCATATATTTT	CASSGRTEHSGNTIYF
TRBV7-3	NA	NA	TRBJ1-6	TGTGCCAGCAGCCAACTTTTCGGGTCACCCCTCCACTTT	CASSQLFGSPLHF
TRBV13	NA	NA	TRBJ2-6	TGTGCCAGCCGAGTCTCTGGGGCCAACGTCCTGACTTTC	CASRVSGANVLTF
TRBV7-2	TRBD1	NA	TRBJ1-6	TGTGCCAGCAGCCCGACAGGGGGGAATTCACCCCTCCACTTT	CASSPTGGNSPLHF
TRBV10-3	NA	NA	TRBJ1-2	TGTGCCAGCTATTCCGGGGATGGCTACACCTTC	CASYSGDGYTF
TRBV13	TRBD2	NA	TRBJ2-3	TGTGCCAGCAGCTTAGTAGCGGGGGGACCGGAACTCACAGATACGCAGTATTTT	CASSLVAGGPELTDTQYF